These 29 T cell receptor beta chains were all obtained from the same sample, sequenced in a study of T-cell memory formation after mild COVID-19. MiXCR, run by TCRdb on the 5' RACE reads, gives a single entry per CDR3 protein. The sample shows fewer than 300,000 distinct CDR3 sequences, 18% of them seen only once. Source material: PBMCs or a T cell subset sorted from them (not recorded which). The receptors derive from a man younger than 35 who had mild COVID-19 (a few samples of this study predate the infection). Cell type and time point are not known.

This clonotype has a handful of counts. The rearrangement uses TRBV7-2 and TRBJ1-2, with 7 bases that match TRBD1. Germline V CDR1 and CDR2: SGHTA, FQGNSA. The CDR3 is 14 amino acids. The ends lost 5 bases at V and 2 bases at J; junction bases unmatched: 5. DNA of the CDR3: TGTGCCAGCAGCGGGGGACAGCGAAACTATGGCTACACCTTC. Amino acids: CASSGGQRNYGYTF. Full variable domain (outside the CDR3, taken from reference TRBV7-2 and TRBJ1-2): GAGVSQSPSNKVTEKGKDVELRCDPISGHTALYWYRQSLGQGLEFLIYFQGNSAPDKSGLPSDRFSAERTGGSVSTLTIQRTQQEDSAVYLCASSGGQRNYGYTFGSGTRLTVV.

The gene calls are TRBV4-2 and TRBJ2-2, with 12 bases fitting TRBD2. The CDR3 is made up of 19 amino acids. Germline V CDR1 and CDR2: LGHNA, YNFKEQ. J was trimmed by 1 base and V by 0 bases; bases with no gene match: 6. CDR3 sequence reads: CASSQDLLAGGLNTGELFF. Here the CDR3 DNA reads TGTGCCAGCAGCCAAGATCTCCTAGCGGGGGGGCTGAACACCGGGGAGCTGTTTTTT.

The V call is TRBV21-1, the J call TRBJ2-5. TRBV21-1 constitutes a pseudogene. This CDR3 is 14 amino acids long. CDR3 region: CASKFFSSQETQYF. Here the CDR3 DNA reads TGTGCCAGCAAATTTTTCTCTAGCCAAGAGACCCAGTACTTC.

The chain joins TRBV5-3 to TRBJ1-2; 8 bases map to TRBD1. TRBV5-3 is an open reading frame whose function is uncertain. There are 15 residues in the CDR3. The V segment lost 5 bases and the J segment 3 bases; nucleotides outside the gene matches: 9. The CDR3 region has the DNA TGTGCCAGAAGGTACCAGGACAGGGAAGACTATGGCTACACCTTC. Translating it yields CARRYQDREDYGYTF.

The chain joins TRBV20-1 to TRBJ2-1; 9 positions agree with TRBD1. The ends lost 8 bases at V and 7 bases at J; junction bases unmatched: 15. This CDR3 comprises 15 residues. Looked up from germline, CDR1 is DFQATT and CDR2 is SNEGSKA (reference sequence). The CDR3 nucleotides read TGCAGTCCCAGGGGGATAACAGGGGGCCGGAATGAGCAGTTCTTC. Translated: CSPRGITGGRNEQFF.

Ten or more counts support this clonotype. The chain employs TRBV20-1 and TRBJ2-3; D possibly matches TRBD1 or TRBD2 (6 bases each). V lost 0 bases to trimming and J lost 3 bases, with 13 bases between them. Germline-derived CDR1 and CDR2 are DFQATT and SNEGSKA (reference sequence). This CDR3 is built from 15 residues. CDR3 DNA: TGCAGTGCTAGAGACAGAGGGGGGAAGACAGATACGCAGTATTTT. It encodes CSARDRGGKTDTQYF.

The chain combines TRBV4-2 with TRBJ2-3; D might be TRBD2 (6 bases). The CDR3 has 16 residues. V lost 3 bases and J 0 bases, leaving 13 bases between the germline ends. Germline loops: CDR1 LGHNA, CDR2 YNFKEQ. The CDR3 nucleotides are TGTGCCAGCAGCCAGGGGAGGAGGGTAAGCACAGATACGCAGTATTTT. Translated, it gives CASSQGRRVSTDTQYF.

The rearrangement links TRBV15 to TRBJ1-5, with D uncertain. The CDR3 length is 15 residues. V was clipped by 0 bases and J by 3 bases, with 9 bases between them. Germline CDR1 is LNHNV and CDR2 is YYDKDF (reference sequence). In DNA form, the CDR3 reads TGTGCCACCAGCAGAGATGGGGAGCCCAATCAGCCCCAGCATTTT. It codes for CATSRDGEPNQPQHF.

The chain has TRBV7-2 and TRBJ2-1, with D possibly TRBD2 on 5 matching bases. CDR1 is SGHTA and CDR2 is FQGNSA in the germline V gene. With 3 bases removed from V and 7 bases from J, the gap between germline ends came to 13 bases. CDR3 length: 14 residues. The CDR3: CASSLAGIRNEQFF. The CDR3 DNA is TGTGCCAGCAGCTTGGCGGGTATTCGGAATGAGCAGTTCTTC.

This clonotype was picked up a small number of times. This chain connects TRBV7-2 to TRBJ2-4, with 8 bases aligning to TRBD2. Looked up from germline, CDR1 is SGHTA and CDR2 is FQGNSA. The junction had 17 bases not matched to a gene; V was cut back by 3 bases and J by 7 bases. This CDR3 comprises 18 residues. Written as DNA, the CDR3 is TGTGCCAGCAGCTTTGGTCTGGGCGGGGGGCCCACCGGGAACATTCAGTACTTC. It specifies CASSFGLGGGPTGNIQYF.

This clonotype was recorded a few times. V is TRBV7-9 and J is TRBJ2-5; D call uncertain. Between the trimmed V and J ends, which lost 5 bases and 5 bases, there was a span of 18 bases. The CDR3 is 15 amino acids. Germline V gene data show CDR1 as SEHNR and CDR2 as FQNEAQ (reference sequence). Here the CDR3 reads CASSLYAGSGETQYF. CDR3 in DNA: TGTGCCAGCAGCCTCTATGCCGGGTCCGGTGAGACCCAGTACTTC.

This clonotype was seen a handful of times. The rearrangement joins TRBV20-1 to TRBJ2-5; 7 bases line up with TRBD2. V dropped 3 bases and J dropped 4; count of bases not matched to a gene: 5. This CDR3 region has 13 residues. Germline loops: CDR1 DFQATT, CDR2 SNEGSKA (reference sequence). CDR3 sequence reads: CSASVPGGETQYF. In DNA, the CDR3 is TGCAGTGCTAGTGTCCCGGGGGGAGAGACCCAGTACTTC.

A few counts support this clonotype. The chain couples TRBV12-3 or TRBV12-4 to TRBJ2-1; D might be TRBD2 (6 bases). Trimming took off 5 bases at V and 1 base at J, with 21 bases between the two ends. The CDR3 extends over 18 amino acids. This chain's CDR3 is CASSLTRGFTGSYNEQFF. CDR3 in DNA: TGTGCCAGCAGTCTAACCCGGGGGTTTACTGGGTCCTACAATGAGCAGTTCTTC.

CDR3: CASSIPPGSPLHF. The CDR3 coding sequence is TGTGCCAGTAGTATACCGCCAGGGTCACCCCTCCACTTT. The chain combines TRBV19 with TRBJ1-6, with D perhaps matching TRBD1 (5 bases). This CDR3 has 13 amino acids. Looked up from germline, CDR1 is LNHDA and CDR2 is SQIVND (reference sequence). V was cut by 2 bases and J by 10 bases, with 9 bases left in between. Drawing the rest from reference TRBV19 and TRBJ1-6, the complete variable domain is DGGITQSPKYLFRKEGQNVTLSCEQNLNHDAMYWYRQDPGQGLRLIYYSQIVNDFQKGDIAEGYSVSREKKESFPLTVTSAQKNPTAFYLCASSIPPGSPLHFGNGTRLTVT.

V gene TRBV6-6 combines with J gene TRBJ2-5; TRBD1 aligns across 9 bases. CDR3 length: 13 residues. V dropped 5 bases and J dropped 7; count of bases not matched to a gene: 5. Germline lookup yields CDR1 MNHNY and CDR2 SVGAGI (reference sequence). As DNA, the CDR3 is TGTGCCAGCAGTCACAGGGGGCCCTGGACCCAGTACTTC. The encoded protein is CASSHRGPWTQYF.

Turning to this clonotype: The junction departs from the called germline gene at one end, perhaps through a read error. V gene TRBV7-3 combines with J gene TRBJ1-1; D is unresolved. In germline, CDR1 is SGHTA, CDR2 FQGTGA. The CDR3 length is 14 residues. The CDR3 spells CASSLNSGDTEAFF. The CDR3 DNA reads as TGTGCCAGCAGCTTAAATAGCGGCGACACGGAAGCTTTCTTT. The complete variable domain, with remaining parts taken from reference TRBV7-3 and TRBJ1-1, reads GAGVSQTPSNKVTEKGKYVELRCDPISGHTALYWYRQSLGQGPEFLIYFQGTGAADDSGLPNDRFFAVRPEGSVSTLKIQRTERGDSAVYLCASSLNSGDTEAFFGQGTRLTVV.

This clonotype was recorded once. V usage is TRBV5-1 and J usage is TRBJ1-2; TRBD1 matches 7 bases. The V and J ends lost 4 bases and 3 bases, in that order; junction bases with no gene match: 6. CDR1 SGHRS and CDR2 YFSETQ come from the germline V gene. This CDR3 comprises 14 residues. The CDR3 nucleotides read TGCGCCAGCAGCAGAGACAGGGTAGACTATGGCTACACCTTC. Its protein is CASSRDRVDYGYTF.

This CDR3 reads CASSLDVRTGTSDTQYF. The CDR3 region has the DNA TGTGCCAGCAGTTTAGACGTAAGGACAGGAACATCAGATACGCAGTATTTT. The rearrangement uses TRBV12-3 or TRBV12-4 and TRBJ2-3, with 7 bases that match TRBD1. The CDR3 runs to 17 residues. With V trimmed by 1 base and J by 4 bases, 11 bases remained unmatched.

In its sample, this clonotype was seen once. The CDR3 loop reads CSARDGNGAFF. DNA of the CDR3: TGCAGTGCTAGAGACGGGAATGGGGCTTTCTTT. This chain uses TRBV20-1 with TRBJ1-1; D not certain. This CDR3 is built from 11 residues. From germline, CDR1 is DFQATT and CDR2 SNEGSKA (reference sequence). Trimming left V 0 bases short and J 11 bases short, with 10 bases between.

The chain has TRBV4-3 and TRBJ1-5; 7 positions agree with TRBD1. J lost 3 bases, V lost 2 bases, and 1 base had no gene match. CDR3 length equals 14 residues. CDR1 is LGHNA, CDR2 YSLEER, per germline. This CDR3 is CASSQRGHNQPQHF. In DNA form, the CDR3 reads TGCGCCAGCAGCCAAAGGGGGCACAATCAGCCCCAGCATTTT.

V gene TRBV5-1 combines with J gene TRBJ2-1; D gene uncertain. The CDR3 length is 14 residues. Trimming cost V 2 bases and J 5 bases, with 11 bases left between them. Per germline, CDR1 SGHRS and CDR2 YFSETQ. CDR3: CASSLWPGDNEQFF. The CDR3 nucleotides read TGCGCCAGCAGCTTATGGCCCGGAGACAATGAGCAGTTCTTC.

V is TRBV7-9 and J is TRBJ1-6; D unclear. There are 14 residues in the CDR3. The ends were cut back, 0 bases at V and 10 bases at J, with 10 bases in the middle. The V gene's germline CDR1 is SEHNR and CDR2 FQNEAQ (reference sequence). For the CDR3, the DNA is TGTGCCAGCAGCTTAGCCCAGAGCGGATCACCCCTCCACTTT. It specifies CASSLAQSGSPLHF.

The gene calls are TRBV9 and TRBJ2-5, with D tentatively TRBD1 (6 bases). V was clipped by 0 bases and J by 4 bases, with 13 bases between them. This CDR3 has 15 residues. CDR1 and CDR2 (germline): SGDLS, YYNGEE. As DNA, the CDR3 is TGTGCCAGCAGCGTAGCTATAACAGGGCCAGAGACCCAGTACTTC. Its protein product is CASSVAITGPETQYF.

The genes are TRBV4-3 and TRBJ2-5; D is undetermined. There are 14 residues in the CDR3. V lost 0 bases to trimming and J lost 5 bases, with 10 bases between them. The germline V gene encodes CDR1 LGHNA and CDR2 YSLEER. The chain's CDR3 is CASSQDRGWETQYF. CDR3 nucleotide sequence: TGCGCCAGCAGCCAAGATAGAGGATGGGAGACCCAGTACTTC.

The chain carries TRBV7-2 and TRBJ1-1, with no clear D. The CDR3 covers 15 residues. CDR1 is SGHTA and CDR2 is FQGNSA in the germline V gene. V gave up 5 bases and J gave up 0 bases, with 13 bases separating them. CDR3 sequence reads: CASSPMVALNTEAFF. CDR3 DNA sequence: TGTGCCAGCAGCCCCATGGTTGCTTTGAACACTGAAGCTTTCTTT.

This chain connects TRBV6-1 to TRBJ2-5; 7 positions agree with TRBD1. Germline V gene lookup returns CDR1 MNHNS and CDR2 SASEGT. This CDR3 has 16 residues. The trim removed 8 bases at V and 0 bases at J, leaving 12 bases unmatched. Written as DNA, the CDR3 is TGTGCCAGCGGTGTGAACAGGGGAAGGGACCAAGAGACCCAGTACTTC. Translating it yields CASGVNRGRDQETQYF.

This clonotype was seen only a few times. The chain is built from TRBV7-9 and TRBJ1-3, with 10 bases matching TRBD1. CDR3 length: 16 residues. Germline V gives CDR1 SEHNR, CDR2 FQNEAQ (reference sequence). J was trimmed by 4 bases and V by 4 bases; bases with no gene match: 7. The CDR3 sequence is CASSSTGGASGNTIYF. The CDR3 coding sequence is TGTGCCAGCAGCTCGACAGGGGGCGCGTCGGGAAACACCATATATTTT.

The rearrangement links TRBV6-5 to TRBJ1-4, with D possibly being TRBD1 (6 bases). Per the germline V gene, CDR1 is MNHEY and CDR2 is SVGAGI. The CDR3 length is 13 residues. V shed 5 bases and J shed 8 bases, with 12 bases lying between them. CDR3 in amino acids: CASSMTGQEKLFF. CDR3 coding DNA: TGTGCCAGCAGTATGACAGGACAGGAAAAACTGTTTTTT.

The chain carries TRBV11-2 and TRBJ2-7; TRBD2 matches at 7 bases. The germline gives CDR1 SGHAT, CDR2 FQNNGV. With V trimmed by 3 bases and J by 6 bases, 5 bases remained unmatched. This CDR3 is 13 amino acids long. DNA for the CDR3: TGTGCCAGCAGCTTTGGGACTATCTTCGAGCAGTACGTC. Translation gives CASSFGTIFEQYV.